This TCR beta chain comes out of a study of blood T cell repertoires in COVID-19. Study overall: Acute and convalescent COVID-19 samples came from the United States, Italy and Spain. The analysed material was cDNA or gDNA that came from T cells, B-cell-depleted T cells, or PBMCs.

Authors' processing steps: Estimated nucleated cell counts came from reference gene primer amplification. TCRdb keeps only in-frame clones here, not all; method: immunoSEQ multiplex PCR. The V and J calls and clone size are taken from that table; D and trimming were inferred from the DNA. The data hold some 150,000 clones, with 80% to 85% observed a single time. This clonotype was obtained from an elderly woman with acute or convalescent COVID-19. Sample: peripheral blood.

The CDR3 DNA reads as TGTGCCACCATGGGGAGAGACAGGCCAAATTCACCCCTCCACTTT. Amino acid sequence: CATMGRDRPNSPLHF. This rearrangement joins TRBV10-3 to TRBJ1-6; D perhaps matches TRBD1 (6 bases). CDR3 length: 15 residues. Germline V gene data show CDR1 as ENHRY and CDR2 as SYGVKD. With 10 bases removed from V and 7 bases from J, the gap between germline ends came to 20 bases.